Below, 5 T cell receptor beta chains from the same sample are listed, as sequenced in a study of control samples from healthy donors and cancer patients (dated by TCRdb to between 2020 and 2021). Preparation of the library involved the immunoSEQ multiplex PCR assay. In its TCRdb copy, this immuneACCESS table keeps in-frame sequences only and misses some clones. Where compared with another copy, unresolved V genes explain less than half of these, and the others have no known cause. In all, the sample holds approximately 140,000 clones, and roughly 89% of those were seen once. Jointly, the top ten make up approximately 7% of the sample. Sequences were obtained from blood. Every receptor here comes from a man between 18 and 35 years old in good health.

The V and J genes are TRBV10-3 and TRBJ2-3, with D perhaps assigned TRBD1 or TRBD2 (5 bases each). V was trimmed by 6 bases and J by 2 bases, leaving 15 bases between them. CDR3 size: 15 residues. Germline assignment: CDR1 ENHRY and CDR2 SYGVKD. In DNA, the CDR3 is TGTGCCATCAGCTCCAGGGTGGAGGACACAGATACGCAGTATTTT. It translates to CAISSRVEDTDTQYF.

CDR3 protein: CASTHTGTNYGYTF. In nucleotides, the CDR3 is TGTGCCAGCACACACACCGGGACAAACTATGGCTACACCTTC. This rearrangement joins TRBV3-1 (or the pseudogene TRBV3-2) to TRBJ1-2, with D perhaps TRBD1 (6 bases). This CDR3 region has 14 residues. Germline V gene sequence: CDR1 LGHDT, CDR2 YNNKEL (reference sequence). Trimming cost V 7 bases and J 2 bases, with 14 bases left between them.

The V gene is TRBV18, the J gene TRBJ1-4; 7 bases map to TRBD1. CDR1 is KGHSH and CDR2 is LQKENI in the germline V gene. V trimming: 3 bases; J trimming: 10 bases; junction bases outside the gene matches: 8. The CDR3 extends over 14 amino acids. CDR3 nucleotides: TGTGCCAGCTCACCCGACCGGACAGGATTAAAACTGTTTTTT. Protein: CASSPDRTGLKLFF.

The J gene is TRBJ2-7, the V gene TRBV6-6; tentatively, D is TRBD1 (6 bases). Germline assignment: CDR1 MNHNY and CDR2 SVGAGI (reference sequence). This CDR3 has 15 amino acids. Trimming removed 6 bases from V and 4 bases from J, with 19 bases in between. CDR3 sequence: CASSSADRLKYEQYF. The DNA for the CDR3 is TGTGCCAGCAGCTCCGCTGACAGGTTGAAATACGAGCAGTACTTC.

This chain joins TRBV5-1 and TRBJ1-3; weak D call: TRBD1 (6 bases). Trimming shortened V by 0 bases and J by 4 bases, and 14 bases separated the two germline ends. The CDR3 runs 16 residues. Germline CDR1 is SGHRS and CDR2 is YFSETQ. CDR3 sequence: CASSLVRGQGGNTIYF. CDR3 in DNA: TGCGCCAGCAGCTTGGTCAGGGGACAAGGAGGAAACACCATATATTTT.